Listed here is a single TCR beta chain. It lacks a known antigen. Base qualities are not at hand, and no much larger clone is one base apart. The sample is drawn from a study of technical replicates of blood from several donors (dated by TCRdb to 2017 to 2019). Per the germline V gene, MDHEN is the CDR1 and SYDVKM is the CDR2. At the junction V is shortened by 7 bases and J by 5 bases, with 27 bases in between. From cysteine to phenylalanine, the CDR3 is 17 amino acids long. Only CDR3 DNA is held: 51 bases, read in frame from base 1. Receptors were amplified or captured by the immunoSEQ multiplex PCR assay. TCRdb carries this immuneACCESS record with in-frame sequences only. Its versions omit some clonotypes, under half of them owing to an unresolved V gene in the studies checked, with the rest unexplained. This sample gives some 94,000 clones in total; approximately 95% of them show up just once. The ten largest clones represent 0.25% to 0.35% of the sample.

The sequence came from a human donor in good health. Sequenced: T cells isolated from PBMCs. The rearrangement joined TRBV28 to TRBJ2-7, and possibly TRBD2, on 6 matching bases. The base sequence is TGTGCCAGCACCCTCGCCGTGGAGGGCGAATATTTTAACGAGCAGTACTTC. It codes for CASTLAVEGEYFNEQYF.